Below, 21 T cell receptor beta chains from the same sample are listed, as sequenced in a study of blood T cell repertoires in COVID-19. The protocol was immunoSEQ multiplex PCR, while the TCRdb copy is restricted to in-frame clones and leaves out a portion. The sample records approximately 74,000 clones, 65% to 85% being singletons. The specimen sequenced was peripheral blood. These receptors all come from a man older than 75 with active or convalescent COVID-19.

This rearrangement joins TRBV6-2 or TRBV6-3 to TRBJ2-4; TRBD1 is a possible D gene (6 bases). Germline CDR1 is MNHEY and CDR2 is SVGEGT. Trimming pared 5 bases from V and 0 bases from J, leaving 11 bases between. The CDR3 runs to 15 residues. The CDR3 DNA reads TGTGCCAGCAGTCAAACAGGGTTAGCCAAAAACATTCAGTACTTC. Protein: CASSQTGLAKNIQYF.

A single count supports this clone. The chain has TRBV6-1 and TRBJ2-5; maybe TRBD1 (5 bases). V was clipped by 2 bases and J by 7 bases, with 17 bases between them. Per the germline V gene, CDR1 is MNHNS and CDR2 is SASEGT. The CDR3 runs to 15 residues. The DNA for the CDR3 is TGTGCCAGCAGTGAATTCGGCAGGCAGGGCGGGACCCAGTACTTC. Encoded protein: CASSEFGRQGGTQYF.

DNA for the CDR3: TGTGCCAGCAGCTTTCGCGGACAGGGCCGTTCACCCCTCCACTTT. As protein: CASSFRGQGRSPLHF. The chain combines TRBV5-5 with TRBJ1-6; TRBD1 agrees at 8 bases. CDR3 size: 15 residues. The V gene end was trimmed by 2 bases and the J gene end by 9 bases; junction bases not matched to a gene: 7. Germline V CDR1 and CDR2: SGHKS, YYEKEE (reference sequence). Drawing the rest from reference TRBV5-5 and TRBJ1-6, the complete variable domain is DAGVTQSPTHLIKTRGQQVTLRCSPISGHKSVSWYQQVLGQGPQFIFQYYEKEERGRGNFPDRFSARQFPNYSSELNVNALLLGDSALYLCASSFRGQGRSPLHFGNGTRLTVT.

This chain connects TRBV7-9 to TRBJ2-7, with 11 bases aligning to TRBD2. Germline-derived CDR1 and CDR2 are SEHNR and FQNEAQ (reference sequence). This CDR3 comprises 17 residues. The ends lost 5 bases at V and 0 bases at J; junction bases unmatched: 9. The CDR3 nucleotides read TGTGCCAGCAGCCTAAGCGGGACTAGCGGAATCTCCTACGAGCAGTACTTC. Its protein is CASSLSGTSGISYEQYF.

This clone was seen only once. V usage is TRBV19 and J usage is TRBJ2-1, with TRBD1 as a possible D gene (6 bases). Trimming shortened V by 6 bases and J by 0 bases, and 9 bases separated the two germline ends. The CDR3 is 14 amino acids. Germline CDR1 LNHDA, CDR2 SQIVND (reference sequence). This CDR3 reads CASSTGNSYNEQFF. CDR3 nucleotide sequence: TGTGCCAGTAGCACAGGGAACTCCTACAATGAGCAGTTCTTC.

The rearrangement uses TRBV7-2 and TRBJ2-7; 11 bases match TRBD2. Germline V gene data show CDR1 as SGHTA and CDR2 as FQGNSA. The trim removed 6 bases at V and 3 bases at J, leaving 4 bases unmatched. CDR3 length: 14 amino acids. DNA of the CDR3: TGTGCCAGCAGTTCAGGACTAGCGGGCTACGAGCAGTACTTC. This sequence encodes CASSSGLAGYEQYF.

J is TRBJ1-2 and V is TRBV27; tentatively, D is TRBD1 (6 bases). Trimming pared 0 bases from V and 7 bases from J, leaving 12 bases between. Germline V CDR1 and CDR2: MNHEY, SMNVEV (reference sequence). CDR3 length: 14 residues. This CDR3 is CASSLSLGAPGYTF. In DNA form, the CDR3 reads TGTGCCAGCAGTTTATCTTTGGGGGCGCCTGGCTACACCTTC.

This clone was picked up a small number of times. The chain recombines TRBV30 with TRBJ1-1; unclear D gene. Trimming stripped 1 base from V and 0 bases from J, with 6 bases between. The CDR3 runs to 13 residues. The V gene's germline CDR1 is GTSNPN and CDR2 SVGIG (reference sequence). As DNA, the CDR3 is TGTGCCTGGAGTGACACGTTGAACACTGAAGCTTTCTTT. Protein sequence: CAWSDTLNTEAFF.

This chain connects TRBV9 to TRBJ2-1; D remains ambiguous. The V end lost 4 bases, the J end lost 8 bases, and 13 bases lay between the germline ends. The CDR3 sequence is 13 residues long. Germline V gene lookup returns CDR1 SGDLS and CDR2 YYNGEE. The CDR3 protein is CASSPVLDDEQFF. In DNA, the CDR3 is TGTGCCAGCAGCCCCGTTTTAGATGATGAGCAGTTCTTC.

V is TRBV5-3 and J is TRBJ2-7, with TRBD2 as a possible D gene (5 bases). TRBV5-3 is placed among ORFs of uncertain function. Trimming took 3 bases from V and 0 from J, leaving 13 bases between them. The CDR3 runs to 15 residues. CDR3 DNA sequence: TGTGCCAGAAGCTCCCGGGAAGGGCACTCCTACGAGCAGTACTTC. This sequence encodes CARSSREGHSYEQYF.

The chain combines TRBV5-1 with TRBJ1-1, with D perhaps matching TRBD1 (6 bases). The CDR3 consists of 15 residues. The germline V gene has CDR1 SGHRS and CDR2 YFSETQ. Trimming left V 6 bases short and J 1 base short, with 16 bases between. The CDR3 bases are TGCGCCAGCACAGGGGACCCTTTCGCGAACACTGAAGCTTTCTTT. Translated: CASTGDPFANTEAFF.

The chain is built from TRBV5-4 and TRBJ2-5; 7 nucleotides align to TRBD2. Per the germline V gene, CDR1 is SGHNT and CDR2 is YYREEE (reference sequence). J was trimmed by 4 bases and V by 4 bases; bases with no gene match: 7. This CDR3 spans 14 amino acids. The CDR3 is CASSGRDVGETQYF. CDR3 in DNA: TGTGCCAGCAGCGGGAGGGACGTGGGAGAGACCCAGTACTTC.

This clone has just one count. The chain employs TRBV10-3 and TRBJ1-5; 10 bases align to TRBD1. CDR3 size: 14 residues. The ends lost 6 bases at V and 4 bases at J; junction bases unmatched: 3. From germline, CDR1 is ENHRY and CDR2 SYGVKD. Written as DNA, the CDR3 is TGTGCCATCAGGGCGGACAGGGGGAATCAGCCCCAGCATTTT. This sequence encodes CAIRADRGNQPQHF.

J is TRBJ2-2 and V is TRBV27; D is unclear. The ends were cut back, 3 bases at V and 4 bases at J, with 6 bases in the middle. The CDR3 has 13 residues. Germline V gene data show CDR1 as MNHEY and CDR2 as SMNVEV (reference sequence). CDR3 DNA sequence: TGTGCCAGCAGTTTGGCAAGCACCGGGGAGCTGTTTTTT. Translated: CASSLASTGELFF.

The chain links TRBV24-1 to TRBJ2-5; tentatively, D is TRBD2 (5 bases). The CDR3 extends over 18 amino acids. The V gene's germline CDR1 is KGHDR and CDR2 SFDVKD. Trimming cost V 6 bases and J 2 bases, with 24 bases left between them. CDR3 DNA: TGTGCCACCAGTTTCGAACAGTCCACGAGGGCCCAACAAGAGACCCAGTACTTC. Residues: CATSFEQSTRAQQETQYF.

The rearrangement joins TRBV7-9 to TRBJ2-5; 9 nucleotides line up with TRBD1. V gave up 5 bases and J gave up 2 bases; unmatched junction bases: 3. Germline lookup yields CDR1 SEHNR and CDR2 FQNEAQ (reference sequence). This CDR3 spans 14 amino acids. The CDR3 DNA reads TGTGCCAGCAGCAGTGGACAGGGGCAAGAGACCCAGTACTTC. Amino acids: CASSSGQGQETQYF.

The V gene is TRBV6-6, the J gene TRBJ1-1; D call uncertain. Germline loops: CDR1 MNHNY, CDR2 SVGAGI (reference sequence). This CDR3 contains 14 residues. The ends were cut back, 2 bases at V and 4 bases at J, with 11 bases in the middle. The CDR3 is CASSYDGGPTEAFF. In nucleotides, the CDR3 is TGTGCCAGCAGTTACGATGGTGGGCCCACTGAAGCTTTCTTT.

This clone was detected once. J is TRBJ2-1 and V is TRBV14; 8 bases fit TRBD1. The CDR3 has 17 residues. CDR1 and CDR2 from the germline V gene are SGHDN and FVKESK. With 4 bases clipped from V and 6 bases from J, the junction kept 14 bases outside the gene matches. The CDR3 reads CASSRNGRTGHRNEQFF. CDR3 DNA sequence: TGTGCCAGCAGCCGAAATGGCAGGACAGGGCACCGCAATGAGCAGTTCTTC.

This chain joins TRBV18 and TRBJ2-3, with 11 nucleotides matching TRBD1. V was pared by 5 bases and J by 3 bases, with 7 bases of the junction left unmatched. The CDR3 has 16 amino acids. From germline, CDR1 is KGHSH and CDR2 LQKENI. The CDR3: CASSSRTGGGTDTQYF. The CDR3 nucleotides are TGTGCCAGCTCATCCCGGACAGGGGGCGGTACAGATACGCAGTATTTT. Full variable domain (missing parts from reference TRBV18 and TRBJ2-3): NAGVMQNPRHLVRRRGQEARLRCSPMKGHSHVYWYRQLPEEGLKFMVYLQKENIIDESGMPKERFSAEFPKEGPSILRIQQVVRGDSAAYFCASSSRTGGGTDTQYFGPGTRLTVL.

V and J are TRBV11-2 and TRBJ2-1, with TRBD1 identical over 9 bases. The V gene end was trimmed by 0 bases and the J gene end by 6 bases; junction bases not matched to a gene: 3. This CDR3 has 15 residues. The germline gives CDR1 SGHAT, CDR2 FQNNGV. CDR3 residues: CASSLDGTGTNEQFF. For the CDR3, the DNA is TGTGCCAGCAGCTTAGACGGGACAGGGACCAATGAGCAGTTCTTC.

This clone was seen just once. The DNA for the CDR3 is TGCGCCAGCAGCCCGGGAGGGGCCTCTGGGGCCAACGTCCTGACTTTC. Translating gives CASSPGGASGANVLTF. The chain combines TRBV5-1 with TRBJ2-6, with 8 bases identical to TRBD2. This CDR3 contains 16 residues. V gave up 4 bases and J gave up 0 bases; unmatched junction bases: 3. The germline V gene encodes CDR1 SGHRS and CDR2 YFSETQ.